This entry lists 7 T cell receptor beta chains sequenced from one sample in a study of memory CD4+ T cells and cytomegalovirus serostatus. Sequenced by immunoSEQ multiplex PCR; TCRdb stores in-frame clones only, minus some. Of approximately 46,000 clones in the sample, about three quarters were seen once. The sort gate was single viable CD3+CD4+CD8-CD45RO+ cells for memory CD4+ T cells. The sample consisted of memory CD4+ T cells from blood. Receptor source: an adult in good health and CMV-seronegative.

This chain links TRBV30 with TRBJ1-3, with D possibly being TRBD1 (5 bases). V was shortened by 3 bases and J by 0 bases, with 9 bases between the two germline ends. This CDR3 comprises 14 residues. Germline values: CDR1 GTSNPN, CDR2 SVGIG (reference sequence). The chain's CDR3 is CAWRAGNSGNTIYF. CDR3 DNA: TGTGCCTGGAGGGCAGGGAACTCTGGAAACACCATATATTTT. Complete variable domain (other parts from reference TRBV30 and TRBJ1-3): SQTIHQWPATLVQPVGSPLSLECTVEGTSNPNLYWYRQAAGRGLQLLFYSVGIGQISSEVPQNLSASRPQDRQFILSSKKLLLSDSGFYLCAWRAGNSGNTIYFGEGSWLTVV.

This chain joins TRBV6-5 and TRBJ1-4, with 8 bases fitting TRBD1. This CDR3 has 15 residues. After removal of 6 bases from V and 0 bases from J, the junction contained 3 bases not matched to a gene. Germline assignment: CDR1 MNHEY and CDR2 SVGAGI. CDR3 sequence: CASSQDRATNEKLFF. In DNA, the CDR3 is TGTGCCAGCAGCCAGGACAGGGCAACTAATGAAAAACTGTTTTTT.

This clone has only a few counts. The chain's CDR3 is CASSYDGNEQFF. CDR3 DNA: TGTGCCAGCAGTTACGACGGCAATGAGCAGTTCTTC. J is TRBJ2-1 and V is TRBV6-6; D not certain. V dropped 2 bases and J dropped 6 bases, with 5 bases sitting between them. The germline gives CDR1 MNHNY, CDR2 SVGAGI (reference sequence). CDR3 size: 12 residues.

This chain uses TRBV27 with TRBJ1-6, with a tentative D call TRBD1 (5 bases). CDR3 length equals 14 residues. Trimming removed 5 bases from V and 10 bases from J, with 15 bases in between. The germline CDR1 and CDR2 sequences are MNHEY and SMNVEV (reference sequence). This CDR3 is CASSPQGRSSPLHF. CDR3 sequence (DNA): TGTGCCAGCAGTCCTCAGGGTCGCTCCTCACCCCTCCACTTT.

This chain joins TRBV12-5 and TRBJ2-1; 10 nucleotides line up with TRBD1. The CDR3 consists of 17 residues. Germline CDR1 reads LGHNT; CDR2 reads FRNRAP. V lost 6 bases, J lost 3 bases, and 11 bases stayed unmatched. The CDR3 here is CASGRRQGANDYNEQFF. As DNA, the CDR3 is TGTGCTAGTGGCCGCAGACAGGGGGCTAATGACTACAATGAGCAGTTCTTC.

A few counts support this clone. The chain carries TRBV12-5 and TRBJ1-6; possible D gene TRBD1, 5 bases. Germline V lookup: CDR1 LGHNT, CDR2 FRNRAP. V was clipped by 3 bases and J by 6 bases, with 12 bases between them. The CDR3 totals 15 residues. CDR3 amino acids: CASGFGDSSNSPLHF. Here the CDR3 DNA reads TGTGCTAGTGGTTTTGGAGACAGCTCTAATTCACCCCTCCACTTT.

This clone was recorded only once. The V and J genes are TRBV15 and TRBJ1-1; 10 bases fit TRBD1. The CDR3 is made up of 16 amino acids. Looked up from germline, CDR1 is LNHNV and CDR2 is YYDKDF (reference sequence). After removal of 1 base from V and 0 bases from J, the junction contained 2 bases not matched to a gene. The CDR3 region has the DNA TGTGCCACCAGCAGAGGGACAGGGGGGATGAACACTGAAGCTTTCTTT. Translated, it gives CATSRGTGGMNTEAFF.